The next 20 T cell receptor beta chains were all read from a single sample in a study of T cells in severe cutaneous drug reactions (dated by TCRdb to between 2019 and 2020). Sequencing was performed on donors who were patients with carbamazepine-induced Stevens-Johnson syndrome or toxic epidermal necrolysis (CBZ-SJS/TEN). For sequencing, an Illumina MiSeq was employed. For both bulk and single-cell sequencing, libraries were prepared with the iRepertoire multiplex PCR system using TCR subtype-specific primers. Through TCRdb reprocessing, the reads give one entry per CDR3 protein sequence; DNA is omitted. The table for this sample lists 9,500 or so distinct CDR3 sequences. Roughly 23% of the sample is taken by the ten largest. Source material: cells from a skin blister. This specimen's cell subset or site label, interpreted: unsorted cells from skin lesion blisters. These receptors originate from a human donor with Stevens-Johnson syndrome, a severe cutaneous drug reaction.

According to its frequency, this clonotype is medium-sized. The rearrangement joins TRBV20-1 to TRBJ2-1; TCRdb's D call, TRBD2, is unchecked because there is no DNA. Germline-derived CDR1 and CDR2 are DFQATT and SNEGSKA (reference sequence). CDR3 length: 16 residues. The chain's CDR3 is CSARDGTSGTKVEQFF.

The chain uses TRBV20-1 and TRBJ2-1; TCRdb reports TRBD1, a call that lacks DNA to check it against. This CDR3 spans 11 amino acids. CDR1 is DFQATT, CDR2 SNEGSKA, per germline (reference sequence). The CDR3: CSARVAFGKFF.

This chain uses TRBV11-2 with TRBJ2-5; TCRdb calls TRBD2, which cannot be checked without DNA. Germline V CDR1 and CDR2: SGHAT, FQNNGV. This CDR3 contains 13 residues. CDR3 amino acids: CASSFSGEETQYF.

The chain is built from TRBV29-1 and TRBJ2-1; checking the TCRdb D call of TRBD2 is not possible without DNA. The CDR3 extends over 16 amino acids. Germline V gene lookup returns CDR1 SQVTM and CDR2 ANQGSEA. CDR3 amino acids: CSVAGLAGGYYNEQFF.

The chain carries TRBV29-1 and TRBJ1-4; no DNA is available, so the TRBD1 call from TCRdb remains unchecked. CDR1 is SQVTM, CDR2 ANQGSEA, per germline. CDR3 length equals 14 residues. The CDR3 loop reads CSAQPGGEGEKLFF.

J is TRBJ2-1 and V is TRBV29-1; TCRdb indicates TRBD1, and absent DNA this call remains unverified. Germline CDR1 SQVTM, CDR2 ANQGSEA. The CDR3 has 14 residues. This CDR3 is CSVVNRGPYNEQFF.

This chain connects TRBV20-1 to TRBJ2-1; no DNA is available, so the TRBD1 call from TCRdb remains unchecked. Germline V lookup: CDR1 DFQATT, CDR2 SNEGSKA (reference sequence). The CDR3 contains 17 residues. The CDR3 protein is CSAITDRGHFSYNEQFF.

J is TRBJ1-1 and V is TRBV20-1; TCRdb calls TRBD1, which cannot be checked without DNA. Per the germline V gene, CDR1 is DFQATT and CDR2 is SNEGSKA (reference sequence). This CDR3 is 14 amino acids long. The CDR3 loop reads CSARLNRGNTEAFF.

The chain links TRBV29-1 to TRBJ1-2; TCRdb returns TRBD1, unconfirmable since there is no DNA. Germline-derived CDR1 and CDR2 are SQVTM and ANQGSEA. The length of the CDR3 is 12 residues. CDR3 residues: CSVTDRGDGYTF.

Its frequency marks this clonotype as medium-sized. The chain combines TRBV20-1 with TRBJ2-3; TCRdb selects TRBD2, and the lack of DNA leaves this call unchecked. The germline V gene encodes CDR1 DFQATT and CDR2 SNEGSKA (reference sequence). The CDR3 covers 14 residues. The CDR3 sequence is CSADSGGTADTQYF.

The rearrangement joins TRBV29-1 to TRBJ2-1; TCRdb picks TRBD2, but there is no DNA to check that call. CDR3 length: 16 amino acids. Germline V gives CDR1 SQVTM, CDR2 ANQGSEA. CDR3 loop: CSVRRGAGPSYNEQFF.

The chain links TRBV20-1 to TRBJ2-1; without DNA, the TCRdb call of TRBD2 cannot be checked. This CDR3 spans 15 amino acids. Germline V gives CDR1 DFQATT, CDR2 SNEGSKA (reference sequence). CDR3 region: CSAPALREGYNEQFF.

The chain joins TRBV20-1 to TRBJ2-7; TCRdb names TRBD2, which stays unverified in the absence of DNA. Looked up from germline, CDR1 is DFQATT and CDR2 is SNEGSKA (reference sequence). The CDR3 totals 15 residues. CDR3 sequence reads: CSARPMGEGLGEQYF.

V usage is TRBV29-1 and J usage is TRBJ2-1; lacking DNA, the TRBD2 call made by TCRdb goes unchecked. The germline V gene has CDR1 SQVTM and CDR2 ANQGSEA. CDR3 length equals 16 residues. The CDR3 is CSVEDQLAGGYNEQFF.

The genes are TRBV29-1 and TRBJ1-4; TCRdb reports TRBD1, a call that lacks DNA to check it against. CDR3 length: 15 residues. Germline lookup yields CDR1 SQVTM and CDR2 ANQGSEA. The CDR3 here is CSVEDSDRGREKLFF.

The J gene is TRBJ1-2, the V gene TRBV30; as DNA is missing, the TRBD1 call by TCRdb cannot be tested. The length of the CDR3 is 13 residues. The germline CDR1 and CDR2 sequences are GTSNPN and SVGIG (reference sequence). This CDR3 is CAWIGPGGNGYTF.

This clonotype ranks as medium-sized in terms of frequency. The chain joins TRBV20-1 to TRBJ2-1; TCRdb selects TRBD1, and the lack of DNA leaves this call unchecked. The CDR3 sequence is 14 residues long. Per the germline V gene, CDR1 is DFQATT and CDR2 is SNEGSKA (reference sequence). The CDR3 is CSARDRVTYNEQFF.

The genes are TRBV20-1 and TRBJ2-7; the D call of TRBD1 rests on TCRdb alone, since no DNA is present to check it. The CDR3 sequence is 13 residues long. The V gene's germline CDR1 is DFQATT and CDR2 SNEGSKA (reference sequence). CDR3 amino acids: CSATRTGPHEQYF.

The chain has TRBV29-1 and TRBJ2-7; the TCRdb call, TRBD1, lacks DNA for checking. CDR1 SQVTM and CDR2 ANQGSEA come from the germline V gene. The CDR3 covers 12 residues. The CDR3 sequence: CSVVLGGGEQYF.

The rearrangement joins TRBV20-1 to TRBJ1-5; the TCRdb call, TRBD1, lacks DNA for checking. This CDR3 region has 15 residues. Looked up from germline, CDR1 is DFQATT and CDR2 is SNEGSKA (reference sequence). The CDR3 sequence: CSARDGSGSNQPQHF.